This TCR beta chain came from a study of blood T cell repertoires in COVID-19. Background on the study: Sample material is recorded as cDNA or gDNA derived from T cells, B-cell-depleted T cells, or PBMCs.

Trimming left V 5 bases short and J 5 bases short, with 12 bases between. CDR1 and CDR2 from the germline V gene are LNHDA and SQIVND (reference sequence). The length of the CDR3 is 13 residues. Clones were sequenced by immunoSEQ multiplex PCR, and TCRdb holds only the in-frame ones, with some missing. The sample includes some 460,000 clones, around 89% seen only once; the top ten take roughly 4%. The chain links TRBV19 to TRBJ1-2, with a tentative D call TRBD1 (5 bases). The source of this sequence is a woman aged 25 to 39 with acute or convalescent COVID-19. Specimen: peripheral blood. CDR3 in amino acids: CASSPTVGYGYTF. The DNA of the CDR3 is TGTGCCAGTAGTCCGACAGTGGGGTATGGCTACACCTTC.